The 14 T cell receptor beta chains below come from one sample, sequenced in a study of T cell changes during pregnancy in multiple sclerosis. Sequencing used immunoSEQ multiplex PCR; TCRdb keeps in-frame clones, though not all of them. Among 30,000 to 35,000 clones, 90% were seen once, and the ten largest hold around an eighth. Source: CD8+ T cells from peripheral blood mononuclear cells, taken in the first trimester of pregnancy. All receptors derive from a female donor with multiple sclerosis, enrolled in a pregnancy study.

The chain couples TRBV6-6 to TRBJ2-7, with 11 positions matching TRBD2. The V gene's germline CDR1 is MNHNY and CDR2 SVGAGI (reference sequence). V gave up 7 bases and J gave up 4 bases; unmatched junction bases: 6. The CDR3 runs to 14 residues. This CDR3 is CASNLAGGEYEQYF. In DNA form, the CDR3 reads TGTGCCAGCAATCTAGCGGGAGGAGAGTACGAGCAGTACTTC.

The V and J genes are TRBV11-1 and TRBJ2-7, with D possibly being TRBD2 (5 bases). Germline CDR1 reads SGHAT; CDR2 reads FQDESV (reference sequence). V was cut by 5 bases and J by 2 bases, with 10 bases left in between. The CDR3 extends over 13 amino acids. CDR3 bases: TGTGCCAGCAGCCCGGACGGGACCTACGAGCAGTACTTC. This codes for CASSPDGTYEQYF.

The chain joins TRBV4-1 to TRBJ1-4; unclear D gene. This CDR3 is 13 amino acids long. V shed 2 bases and J shed 5 bases, with 6 bases lying between them. CDR1 and CDR2 (germline): MGHRA, YSYEKL. The CDR3 reads CASSQMRNEKLFF. Here the CDR3 DNA reads TGCGCCAGCAGCCAAATGAGAAATGAAAAACTGTTTTTT.

The J gene is TRBJ2-7, the V gene TRBV27; 7 bases agree with TRBD1. The CDR3 is 14 amino acids. Germline CDR1 MNHEY, CDR2 SMNVEV (reference sequence). V was clipped by 7 bases and J by 5 bases; unmatched bases: 11. CDR3 loop: CASTGRGGFDEQYF. CDR3 bases: TGTGCCAGCACCGGAAGAGGGGGCTTCGACGAGCAGTACTTC.

This chain connects TRBV9 to TRBJ2-3; 9 bases align to TRBD2. J lost 2 bases, V lost 3 bases, and 7 bases had no gene match. CDR1 is SGDLS and CDR2 is YYNGEE in the germline V gene. This CDR3 spans 16 amino acids. The CDR3 spells CASSADLAGPTDTQYF. The CDR3 bases are TGTGCCAGCAGCGCGGATCTAGCGGGACCCACAGATACGCAGTATTTT.

This chain links TRBV28 with TRBJ2-5; 11 bases line up with TRBD2. CDR1 is MDHEN, CDR2 SYDVKM, per germline. After removal of 7 bases from V and 0 bases from J, the junction contained 7 bases not matched to a gene. The CDR3 contains 16 residues. CDR3 bases: TGTGCCAGCACCACCGGGACTAGCGGTTACCAAGAGACCCAGTACTTC. Its protein product is CASTTGTSGYQETQYF.

The rearrangement uses TRBV9 and TRBJ2-7, with 7 positions matching TRBD2. Germline CDR1 and CDR2: SGDLS and YYNGEE. The ends lost 4 bases at V and 5 bases at J; junction bases unmatched: 9. This CDR3 is 14 amino acids long. In DNA, the CDR3 is TGTGCCAGCAGCAACTCGGGGAGGGTTCACGAGCAGTACTTC. The encoded protein is CASSNSGRVHEQYF.

The chain joins TRBV27 to TRBJ2-1; D ambiguous. The V end lost 5 bases, the J end lost 0 bases, and 8 bases lay between the germline ends. The CDR3 is 14 amino acids. In germline, CDR1 is MNHEY, CDR2 SMNVEV (reference sequence). CDR3 coding DNA: TGTGCCAGCAGTACGGCTAGCTCCTACAATGAGCAGTTCTTC. Translation gives CASSTASSYNEQFF.

This clone was observed once. This chain joins TRBV29-1 and TRBJ2-7, with 7 bases lining up with TRBD2. V lost 7 bases and J lost 4; bases outside the gene matches: 7. The germline CDR1 and CDR2 sequences are SQVTM and ANQGSEA. This CDR3 has 12 amino acids. For the CDR3, the DNA is TGCAGCGCCCGGGAGGAGGGTTACGAGCAGTACTTC. Translating gives CSAREEGYEQYF.

This chain uses TRBV4-2 with TRBJ2-7, with D possibly being TRBD1 (5 bases). The germline V and J ends were trimmed by 3 bases and 2 bases, with 11 bases remaining between them. The CDR3 runs to 14 residues. The germline CDR1 and CDR2 sequences are LGHNA and YNFKEQ. In DNA, the CDR3 is TGTGCCAGCAGCCAGGGATGGGGCGCCTACGAGCAGTACTTC. This sequence encodes CASSQGWGAYEQYF.

J is TRBJ2-1 and V is TRBV27, with D perhaps matching TRBD2 (6 bases). V was pared by 3 bases and J by 7 bases, with 10 bases between. Germline CDR1 is MNHEY and CDR2 is SMNVEV (reference sequence). CDR3 length equals 13 residues. The CDR3 protein is CASSLGLINEQFF. In DNA form, the CDR3 reads TGTGCCAGCAGTTTGGGACTTATAAATGAGCAGTTCTTC.

This chain joins TRBV7-8 and TRBJ1-1, with 7 bases matching TRBD1. The germline gives CDR1 SGHVS, CDR2 FQNEAQ. V was clipped by 5 bases and J by 3 bases; unmatched bases: 3. The CDR3 runs to 13 residues. CDR3 residues: CASSPQGDTEAFF. CDR3 coding DNA: TGTGCCAGCAGCCCTCAGGGGGACACTGAAGCTTTCTTT. The variable domain in full, completed from reference TRBV7-8 and TRBJ1-1, reads GAGVSQSPRYKVAKRGQDVALRCDPISGHVSLFWYQQALGQGPEFLTYFQNEAQLDKSGLPSDRFFAERPEGSVSTLKIQRTQQEDSAVYLCASSPQGDTEAFFGQGTRLTVV.

This chain links TRBV19 with TRBJ2-3; TRBD2 might be the D (6 bases). The V gene lost 3 bases and the J gene lost 0 bases, with 10 bases spanning the gap. Germline V CDR1 and CDR2: LNHDA, SQIVND (reference sequence). This CDR3 has 15 residues. The DNA for the CDR3 is TGTGCCAGTAGTATGGTGGGACTGAGCACAGATACGCAGTATTTT. This codes for CASSMVGLSTDTQYF.

This clone showed up just once. The chain has TRBV5-1 and TRBJ2-1; a possible D gene is TRBD1 (6 bases). This CDR3 spans 16 amino acids. The V gene lost 9 bases and the J gene lost 2 bases, with 21 bases spanning the gap. CDR1 and CDR2 from the germline V gene are SGHRS and YFSETQ. The CDR3 spells CATRARRDTPYNEQFF. In DNA, the CDR3 is TGCGCCACCCGGGCTCGACGGGACACACCCTACAATGAGCAGTTCTTC.